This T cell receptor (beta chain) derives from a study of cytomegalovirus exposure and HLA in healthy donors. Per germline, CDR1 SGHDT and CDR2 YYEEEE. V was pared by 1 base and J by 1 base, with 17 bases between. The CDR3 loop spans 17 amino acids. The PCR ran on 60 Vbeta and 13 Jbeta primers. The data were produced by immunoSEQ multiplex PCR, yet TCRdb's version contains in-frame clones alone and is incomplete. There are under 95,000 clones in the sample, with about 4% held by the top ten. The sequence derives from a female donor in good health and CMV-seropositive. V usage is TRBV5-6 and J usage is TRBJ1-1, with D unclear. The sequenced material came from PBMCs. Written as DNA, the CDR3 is TGTGCCAGCAGCTTGCTTCCCGGACTTAGGAGGAACACTGAAGCTTTCTTT. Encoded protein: CASSLLPGLRRNTEAFF.